The rows below give T cell receptor beta chains drawn from one sample of a study of T-cell memory formation after mild COVID-19. Using its own MiXCR run on the 5' RACE reads, TCRdb lists one record per CDR3 protein. The sample contains more than 200,000 distinct CDR3 sequences, about a sixth of which appear only once. The specimen sequenced was PBMCs or a T cell subset sorted from them (not recorded which). The receptor source for this set is a man aged 18 to 29 who had mild COVID-19 (a few samples of this study predate the infection). Cell type and time point are not known. CDR3s include the opening cysteine and the closing phenylalanine or tryptophan. A D gene is named only where the DNA matches it firmly. Clone size appears in some rows only: once, few, many, or a class for an expanded clone.

TRBD2	TRBV4-3	TRBJ2-5	few	CASSQALLGGRQTQYF	TGCGCCAGCAGCCAAGCCCTGTTGGGGGGGAGGCAGACCCAGTACTTC
-	TRBV7-9	TRBJ1-2	many	CASSLSSYGYTF	TGTGCCAGCAGCTTATCCTCCTATGGCTACACCTTC
-	TRBV7-2	TRBJ1-1	few	CASSPRLRTEAFF	TGTGCCAGCAGCCCCCGTCTGAGGACTGAAGCTTTCTTT
-	TRBV5-1	TRBJ1-1	-	CASSRGGAVRNTEAFF	TGCGCCAGCAGCCGAGGAGGCGCCGTCAGGAACACTGAAGCTTTCTTT
-	TRBV5-6	TRBJ1-5	-	CASNLRGVGNQPQHF	TGTGCCAGCAATCTACGTGGGGTTGGCAATCAGCCCCAGCATTTT
-	TRBV6-2/TRBV6-3	TRBJ1-5	few	CASSYPLGRPQHF	TGTGCCAGCAGTTACCCTCTTGGGCGGCCCCAGCATTTT
-	TRBV7-2	TRBJ2-3	many	CASSLGGTPSRTDTQYF	TGTGCCAGCAGCTTAGGGGGGACCCCTAGCCGCACAGATACGCAGTATTTT
TRBD1	TRBV5-1	TRBJ1-2	-	CASSRGEPGGSGYTF	TGCGCCAGCAGCCGGGGGGAACCAGGGGGGTCTGGCTACACCTTC
-	TRBV7-2	TRBJ1-2	-	CASSLETGRSYGYTF	TGTGCCAGCAGCTTAGAGACAGGCCGTTCCTATGGCTACACCTTC
-	TRBV4-2	TRBJ2-1	-	CASSQDGIKGGEQFF	TGTGCCAGCAGCCAAGACGGGATAAAAGGGGGGGAGCAGTTCTTC
-	TRBV20-1	TRBJ1-5	-	CSARDSTYSRSQPQHF	TGCAGTGCTAGAGATTCCACATACTCCAGATCTCAGCCCCAGCATTTT